Detailed here is one T cell receptor beta chain. What it binds is unknown. Other nucleotide sequences in the sample specify the same CDR3. Primers included in the PCR were 60 Vbeta and 13 Jbeta primers. The table came from immunoSEQ multiplex PCR; TCRdb's copy has only in-frame clones and leaves some out. This table has approximately 200,000 clones, 75% to 85% appearing once. These data come from a study of cytomegalovirus exposure and HLA in healthy donors. In the study overall: Samples from HLA-typed donors yielded approximately 80 million unique TCRs in an early data release.

Study-wide findings and caveats: Sequencing depth roughly uniform across donors was assumed in presence/absence analyses.

Sequences were obtained from PBMCs. The sequence was collected from a girl between 10 and 17 years old in good health and CMV-seropositive.

Here the CDR3 DNA reads TGTGCCAGCAGCTTAGACGGGAACACTGAAGCTTTCTTT. It codes for CASSLDGNTEAFF. The genes are TRBV11-3 and TRBJ1-1, with D uncertain. V was trimmed by 0 bases and J by 1 base, leaving 3 bases between them. Germline V gene data show CDR1 as SGHNT and CDR2 as YENEEA. This CDR3 is 13 amino acids long.